One and the same sample provided the 24 T cell receptor beta chains below, sequenced in a study of T cells in Graves' hyperthyroidism and ophthalmopathy. There were TCR beta CDR3 regions amplified from RNA transcripts. When the TCR CDR3 underwent first-round RT-PCR, the HTBI primer set was used. TCRdb re-called the multiplex PCR reads with MiXCR, one entry per CDR3 protein. The repertoire holds under 750,000 distinct CDR3 sequences, with about 17% as singletons. The sequenced material came from blood. The receptor set was obtained from a woman aged 45-65 years with Graves' hyperthyroidism that later progressed to Graves' ophthalmopathy.

This clonotype was counted at least ten times. The rearrangement joins TRBV18 to TRBJ1-4; weak D call: TRBD1 (6 bases). The germline gives CDR1 KGHSH, CDR2 LQKENI. Trimming removed 5 bases at V and 2 bases at J, with 9 bases between. CDR3 length equals 14 residues. The CDR3 coding sequence is TGTGCCAGCTCAACGGGGGCGACTAATGAAAAACTGTTTTTT. Encoded protein: CASSTGATNEKLFF.

This clonotype was seen more than once but under ten times. The J gene is TRBJ2-2, the V gene TRBV20-1; TRBD1 is a possible D gene (6 bases). This CDR3 has 14 amino acids. Trimming took 5 bases from V and 6 from J, leaving 16 bases between them. Germline assignment: CDR1 DFQATT and CDR2 SNEGSKA (reference sequence). This CDR3 reads CSAPPQQGPGELFF. The CDR3 region has the DNA TGCAGTGCTCCCCCACAACAGGGACCCGGGGAGCTGTTTTTT.

In this sample, this clonotype turned up many times. V usage is TRBV30 and J usage is TRBJ2-1, with unresolved D. Trimming took off 2 bases at V and 4 bases at J, with 3 bases between the two ends. Germline V gene lookup returns CDR1 GTSNPN and CDR2 SVGIG (reference sequence). The CDR3 spans 11 residues. CDR3 nucleotide sequence: TGTGCCTGGAGTTATTACAATGAGCAGTTCTTC. This sequence encodes CAWSYYNEQFF.

This clonotype showed up many times. The chain carries TRBV3-1 and TRBJ1-2; D not certain. This CDR3 is built from 13 residues. Trimming took off 0 bases at V and 8 bases at J, with 10 bases between the two ends. The germline V gene encodes CDR1 LGHDT and CDR2 YNNKEL (reference sequence). The CDR3 sequence is CASSQDPLGGYTF. The CDR3, as DNA: TGTGCCAGCAGCCAAGACCCCCTCGGGGGCTACACCTTC.

The rearrangement uses TRBV6-2 or TRBV6-3 and TRBJ2-3; D is perhaps TRBD1 or TRBD2 (5 bases each). Germline V lookup: CDR1 MNHEY, CDR2 SVGEGT. This CDR3 comprises 14 residues. V was trimmed by 6 bases and J by 8 bases, leaving 18 bases between them. The CDR3 spells CASRPGDLSRTQYF. DNA for the CDR3: TGTGCCAGCAGACCCGGGGACCTAAGTCGTACGCAGTATTTT.

This clonotype was picked up a small number of times. V is TRBV29-1 and J is TRBJ2-3; 7 positions agree with TRBD2. The junction had 3 bases not matched to a gene; V was cut back by 3 bases and J by 0 bases. The CDR3 sequence is 14 residues long. Per the germline V gene, CDR1 is SQVTM and CDR2 is ANQGSEA. The CDR3 sequence is CSVETGGSTDTQYF. The CDR3 nucleotides read TGCAGCGTTGAGACGGGGGGTAGCACAGATACGCAGTATTTT.

This clonotype was found a few times. The chain uses TRBV3-1 and TRBJ1-6; 8 nucleotides match TRBD1. The length of the CDR3 is 16 residues. The junction had 6 bases not matched to a gene; V was cut back by 6 bases and J by 2 bases. Germline-derived CDR1 and CDR2 are LGHDT and YNNKEL (reference sequence). CDR3 nucleotides: TGTGCCAGCAGGCTGACAGGGGCGGCCTATAATTCACCCCTCCACTTT. Translation gives CASRLTGAAYNSPLHF.

This clonotype was recorded many times. This chain connects TRBV6-1 to TRBJ2-1, with D hard to call. The CDR3 covers 17 residues. Trimming took off 7 bases at V and 5 bases at J, with 24 bases between the two ends. CDR1 is MNHNS, CDR2 SASEGT, per germline. The CDR3 DNA is TGTGCCAGCACCAGAGAGGACGGCGGTTATGGTCACAATGAGCAGTTCTTC. It specifies CASTREDGGYGHNEQFF.

Worth noting for this clonotype: One end of the junction is discordant with germline, which a read error may explain. The chain combines TRBV3-1 with TRBJ2-1; no firm D call. Germline-derived CDR1 and CDR2 are LGHDT and YNNKEL (reference sequence). This CDR3 comprises 12 residues. CDR3 nucleotide sequence: TGTGCCAGCGGCCAAGACGACAATGAGCAGTTCTTC. Amino acids: CASGQDDNEQFF.

This clonotype was counted a few times. The chain has TRBV6-1 and TRBJ2-1; tentatively, D is TRBD1 (5 bases). This CDR3 region has 13 residues. V was cut by 7 bases and J by 0 bases, with 7 bases left in between. Germline CDR1 and CDR2: MNHNS and SASEGT. CDR3 region: CASKDISYNEQFF. In nucleotides, the CDR3 is TGTGCCAGCAAGGACATCTCCTACAATGAGCAGTTCTTC.

V and J are TRBV3-1 and TRBJ1-3; TRBD1 matches at 8 bases. The CDR3 is 17 residues long. The germline V gene has CDR1 LGHDT and CDR2 YNNKEL (reference sequence). Trimming removed 6 bases from V and 2 bases from J; junction bases left unmatched: 12. Here the CDR3 DNA reads TGTGCCAGCAGTTCAAATGCCGGGACAGGAACTGGAAACACCATATATTTT. This gives the protein CASSSNAGTGTGNTIYF.

This chain links TRBV4-1 with TRBJ2-7, with D maybe TRBD1 (6 bases). The CDR3 sequence is 16 residues long. From germline, CDR1 is MGHRA and CDR2 YSYEKL. Trimming took off 3 bases at V and 3 bases at J, with 18 bases between the two ends. The CDR3 nucleotides read TGCGCCAGCAGCCACTCTCCGCCAGGGGTTGACTACGAGCAGTACTTC. Protein sequence: CASSHSPPGVDYEQYF.

This rearrangement joins TRBV25-1 to TRBJ2-1, with TRBD2 matching over 14 bases. The CDR3 spans 20 residues. Trimming took 4 bases from V and 0 from J; bases not matched to a gene: 11. Germline assignment: CDR1 MGHDK and CDR2 SYGVNS. The DNA of the CDR3 is TGTGCCAGCAGTGGTCCCGGACTAGCGGGGGGCCGCCCCTCCTACAATGAGCAGTTCTTC. This gives the protein CASSGPGLAGGRPSYNEQFF.

The rearrangement links TRBV13 to TRBJ1-6, with 9 bases lining up with TRBD1. V gave up 3 bases and J gave up 9 bases; unmatched junction bases: 3. This CDR3 is 14 amino acids long. Germline lookup yields CDR1 PRHDT and CDR2 FYEKMQ (reference sequence). The DNA for the CDR3 is TGTGCCAGCAGCTTTGGGACAGGGACTTCACCCCTCCACTTT. Protein sequence: CASSFGTGTSPLHF.

This clonotype was seen repeatedly, ten times or more. One junction end does not reproduce the germline sequence, and a read error may be involved. The chain couples TRBV11-1 to TRBJ2-1, with D possibly being TRBD2 (6 bases). The CDR3 contains 14 residues. Per germline, CDR1 SGHAT and CDR2 FQDESV (reference sequence). This CDR3 reads CASSLATGVNEQFF. CDR3 coding DNA: TGTGCCAGCAGCCTAGCGACGGGGGTGAATGAGCAGTTCTTC. The full variable domain, rest sourced from reference TRBV11-1 and TRBJ2-1, is EAEVAQSPRYKITEKSQAVAFWCDPISGHATLYWYRQILGQGPELLVQFQDESVVDDSQLPKDRFSAERLKGVDSTLKIQPAELGDSAMYLCASSLATGVNEQFFGPGTRLTVL.

This clonotype came up many times. The V call is TRBV3-1, the J call TRBJ2-6; no clear D. Germline values: CDR1 LGHDT, CDR2 YNNKEL (reference sequence). The CDR3 is 15 amino acids. Trimming pared 1 base from V and 1 base from J, leaving 5 bases between. The CDR3 protein is CASSQGVSGANVLTF. The CDR3 DNA sequence: TGTGCCAGCAGCCAAGGGGTATCTGGGGCCAACGTCCTGACTTTC.

The rearrangement joins TRBV4-1 to TRBJ1-4, with 10 bases fitting TRBD1. The CDR3 totals 18 residues. CDR1 MGHRA and CDR2 YSYEKL come from the germline V gene. Germline trimming cut 1 base from V and 0 bases from J; bases unmatched to any gene: 5. The CDR3 region has the DNA TGCGCCAGCAGCCAAGCCACCGGGACAGGGGCAACTAATGAAAAACTGTTTTTT. Protein: CASSQATGTGATNEKLFF.

This clonotype was detected only a few times. V gene TRBV30 combines with J gene TRBJ1-1; D remains unclear. Germline-derived CDR1 and CDR2 are GTSNPN and SVGIG (reference sequence). The CDR3 spans 14 residues. Trimming cost V 2 bases and J 1 base, with 11 bases left between them. Here the CDR3 DNA reads TGTGCCTGGAGTAGGAATATACAGAACACTGAAGCTTTCTTT. The encoded protein is CAWSRNIQNTEAFF.

Comments on this clonotype: A much larger clonotype is one base distant, so this may be a read error. The conserved closing phenylalanine or tryptophan is absent in this CDR3, likely reflecting a read error. The chain uses TRBV18 and TRBJ1-1; D gene uncertain. V was clipped by 4 bases and J by 1 base, with 10 bases between them. The CDR3 runs to 14 residues. Germline-derived CDR1 and CDR2 are KGHSH and LQKENI. The DNA of the CDR3 is TGTGCCAGCTCACTCGACCCGGGGAACACTGAAGCTTTCCTT. As protein: CASSLDPGNTEAFL.

V is TRBV7-9 and J is TRBJ2-1, with TRBD2 matching 8 bases. Germline trimming cut 3 bases from V and 2 bases from J; bases unmatched to any gene: 9. Germline V lookup: CDR1 SEHNR, CDR2 FQNEAQ (reference sequence). This CDR3 is 17 amino acids long. CDR3 bases: TGTGCCAGCAGCTTTTCCGGAGGCGGGGGGCCCTACAATGAGCAGTTCTTC. It is translated as CASSFSGGGGPYNEQFF. Looking up the rest from reference TRBV7-9 and TRBJ2-1 gives the full variable domain: DTGVSQNPRHKITKRGQNVTFRCDPISEHNRLYWYRQTLGQGPEFLTYFQNEAQLEKSRLLSDRFSAERPKGSFSTLEIQRTEQGDSAMYLCASSFSGGGGPYNEQFFGPGTRLTVL.

CDR3 bases: TGTGCCAGCAGCGGACAGGGCTTTTCGGCCGGGGAGCTGTTTTTT. Translating gives CASSGQGFSAGELFF. V gene TRBV5-5 combines with J gene TRBJ2-2; 8 bases are a match to TRBD1. After removal of 4 bases from V and 6 bases from J, the junction contained 8 bases not matched to a gene. Germline assignment: CDR1 SGHKS and CDR2 YYEKEE (reference sequence). The length of the CDR3 is 15 residues.

This clonotype was seen repeatedly, ten times or more. This chain uses TRBV11-2 with TRBJ2-3; 9 bases are shared with TRBD2. The CDR3 runs 16 residues. The V segment lost 2 bases and the J segment 3 bases; nucleotides outside the gene matches: 6. Per germline, CDR1 SGHAT and CDR2 FQNNGV. The CDR3 region has the DNA TGTGCCAGCAGCTTAATGGCGGGGGGGCCTACAGATACGCAGTATTTT. This translates into CASSLMAGGPTDTQYF.

The chain joins TRBV4-1 to TRBJ1-3; D is unresolved. Trimming took off 0 bases at V and 0 bases at J, with 21 bases between the two ends. Germline V lookup: CDR1 MGHRA, CDR2 YSYEKL. The CDR3 sequence is 20 residues long. CDR3 sequence (DNA): TGCGCCAGCAGCCAAGACTTCACTAAGGATCCAACGCACTCTGGAAACACCATATATTTT. This sequence encodes CASSQDFTKDPTHSGNTIYF.

In this sample, this clonotype turned up a few times. The chain joins TRBV10-3 to TRBJ2-3, with D possibly being TRBD1 or TRBD2 (5 bases each). Deletions cut 6 bases from V and 1 base from J, with 14 bases between. This CDR3 comprises 15 residues. The germline CDR1 and CDR2 sequences are ENHRY and SYGVKD. The DNA for the CDR3 is TGTGCCATCAGGAGTACAGGAGCGGGCACAGATACGCAGTATTTT. It specifies CAIRSTGAGTDTQYF.